The sequence of this TCR beta chain was determined in a study of shared clonotypes between healthy human individuals. Across the study: With ages of 18 to 49, the donors were a couple of women and three men. CD8 memory received one plate per donor, CD8 naive two, CD4 memory three and CD4 naive three.

Terminally differentiated effector memory CD45RA+ cells were left out of the naive CD8 fraction, which was CD45RO-negative and positively selected for CCR7. This CDR3 comprises 14 residues. Germline V gene lookup returns CDR1 MNHNS and CDR2 SASEGT. V was clipped by 9 bases and J by 2 bases; unmatched bases: 7. Evenly divided among several immunoSEQ plates was the genomic DNA of each subset. Template for every sorted-subset replicate PCR totaled around 210 ng DNA, about 30,000 T cell genomes. Libraries were prepared by immunoSEQ multiplex PCR; TCRdb keeps only in-frame clonotypes and omits some of them. The data show 550,000 to 750,000 clones, 92% seen once.

Sequencing input: naive CD8+ T cells sorted from blood. The sequence derives from a man aged 25-45 years in good health. The V call is TRBV6-1, the J call TRBJ2-7, with TRBD2 matching over 10 bases. CDR3 nucleotide sequence: TGTGCCAGTGTACTAGCGGGGTTGACCTACGAGCAGTACTTC. Translated, it gives CASVLAGLTYEQYF.